The sequence of this TCR beta chain was determined in a study of control samples from healthy donors and cancer patients (dated by TCRdb to 2018 to 2021). From the cysteine through the phenylalanine, the CDR3 covers 14 amino acids. Only the CDR3 part of the read is kept: 42 bases, read in frame from the first base. CDR1 SNHLY and CDR2 FYNNEI were looked up in the germline V gene. The trim is 1 base for V and 2 bases for J, with a gap of 6 bases between the germline ends. On this clone itself: There is no known antigen for this receptor. Base qualities are not recorded, but no much larger clone differs from it by a single base.

The library was built by means of the immunoSEQ multiplex PCR assay. TCRdb holds this immuneACCESS table with in-frame rearrangements only. Some clones are missing; in checked studies, unresolved V genes explain under half, and the rest has no known cause. This sample holds under 80,000 clones; 94% were observed only once. In total, the top ten clones hold 6.2% of the sample. The receptor's source is a woman aged 40 to 50 in good health. Input material: blood. The chain employs TRBV2 and TRBJ1-5, with TRBD1 perhaps the D gene, on 5 matching bases. In nucleotides, the sequence is TGTGCCAGCAGTGAAGGGGGACGCAATCAGCCCCAGCATTTT. This is translated as CASSEGGRNQPQHF.